This is a list of T cell receptor beta chains from one sample in a study of blood T cells in healthy people across ages. From the 5' RACE reads, TCRdb called clonotypes with MiXCR, one entry per CDR3 protein. The sample carries about 800,000 distinct CDR3 sequences, 55% to 70% recorded once. The specimen was blood. The receptor source for this set is a man aged 25-45 years in good health. The CDR3 runs from the conserved cysteine through the conserved F or W. Each record gives: J gene, V gene, CDR3 protein.

J: TRBJ2-1; V: TRBV29-1; CDR3: CSVDTSGSYNEQFF
J: TRBJ2-1; V: TRBV7-6; CDR3: CASSLRQTNEQFF
J: TRBJ1-2; V: TRBV7-9; CDR3: CASSFERVGNGYTF
J: TRBJ2-7; V: TRBV3-1; CDR3: CASSQARGVSYEQYF
J: TRBJ1-2; V: TRBV6-1; CDR3: CASSVGTTYGYTF
J: TRBJ1-2; V: TRBV12-3/TRBV12-4; CDR3: CASSLGGLGRYTF
J: TRBJ1-2; V: TRBV5-1; CDR3: CASSFGTGPSLDGYTF
J: TRBJ2-1; V: TRBV7-2; CDR3: CASSFSGTSGGREVFF
J: TRBJ2-7; V: TRBV29-1; CDR3: CSVAGEGYEQYF
J: TRBJ2-3; V: TRBV12-3/TRBV12-4; CDR3: CASSRGWARDTQYF
J: TRBJ1-4; V: TRBV12-3/TRBV12-4; CDR3: CASSLRSLSEKLFF
J: TRBJ2-7; V: TRBV4-3; CDR3: CASSPASGSVYEQYF
J: TRBJ2-3; V: TRBV6-5; CDR3: CASSSLATPTDTQYF
J: TRBJ2-1; V: TRBV4-2; CDR3: CASSQDLDNEQFF
J: TRBJ2-7; V: TRBV4-1; CDR3: CASSQAPRESKEPQYF
J: TRBJ2-5; V: TRBV29-1; CDR3: CSVQTSGAQETQYF
J: TRBJ2-1; V: TRBV20-1; CDR3: CSASLQIGDEQFF
J: TRBJ2-1; V: TRBV18; CDR3: CASSPLAGMGNEQFF
J: NA; V: TRBV7-9; CDR3: CASSLNQPQYF
J: NA; V: TRBV27; CDR3: CASSRSGWAYEQYF
J: TRBJ2-3; V: TRBV5-1; CDR3: CASSKGTSVSTDTQYF
J: TRBJ2-4; V: TRBV20-1; CDR3: CSRPELAKNIQYF
J: TRBJ1-1; V: TRBV28; CDR3: CASSLPDRNTEAFF
J: NA; V: TRBV15; CDR3: CATSRDRGGAETQYF
J: TRBJ1-5; V: TRBV20-1; CDR3: CSARQGAGSQPQHF
J: TRBJ2-7; V: TRBV12-3/TRBV12-4; CDR3: CASSLWDDGEQYF
J: TRBJ2-3; V: TRBV20-1; CDR3: CSAPLSGGSDTQYF
J: TRBJ2-1; V: TRBV27; CDR3: CASSFLDEQFF
J: TRBJ2-7; V: TRBV20-1; CDR3: CSARSGTGVNEQYF
J: TRBJ2-5; V: TRBV7-9; CDR3: CASSFGTVQETQYF
J: TRBJ2-1; V: TRBV7-2; CDR3: CASSLGHHNEQFF
J: TRBJ1-1; V: TRBV27; CDR3: CASSLNGNLGTEAFF
J: TRBJ2-1; V: TRBV7-7; CDR3: CASSPSGTDNEQFF
J: TRBJ2-4; V: TRBV20-1; CDR3: CSAQGQFEAYSHRNIQYF